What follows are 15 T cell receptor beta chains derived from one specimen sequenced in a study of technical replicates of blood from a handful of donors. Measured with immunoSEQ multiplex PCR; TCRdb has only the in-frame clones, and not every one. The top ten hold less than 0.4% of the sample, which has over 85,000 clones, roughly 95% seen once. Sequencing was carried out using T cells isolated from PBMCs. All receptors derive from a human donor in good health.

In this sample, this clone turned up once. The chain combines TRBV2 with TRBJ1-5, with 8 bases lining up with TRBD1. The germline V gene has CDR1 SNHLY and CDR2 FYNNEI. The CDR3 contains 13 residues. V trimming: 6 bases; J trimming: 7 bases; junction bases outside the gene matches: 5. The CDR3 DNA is TGTGCCAGCAGGGACAGGGTTGGGCAGCCCCAGCATTTT. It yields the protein CASRDRVGQPQHF.

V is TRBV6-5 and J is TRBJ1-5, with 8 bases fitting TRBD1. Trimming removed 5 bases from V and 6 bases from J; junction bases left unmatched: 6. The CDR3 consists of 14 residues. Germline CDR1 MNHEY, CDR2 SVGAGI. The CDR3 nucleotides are TGTGCCAGCAGTACTAACAGGGGGACTCAGCCCCAGCATTTT. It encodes CASSTNRGTQPQHF.

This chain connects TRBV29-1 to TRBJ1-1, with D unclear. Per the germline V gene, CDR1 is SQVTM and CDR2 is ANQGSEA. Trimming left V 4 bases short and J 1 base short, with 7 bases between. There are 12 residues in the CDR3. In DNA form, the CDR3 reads TGCAGCGTTGGTCACAGGAACACTGAAGCTTTCTTT. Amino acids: CSVGHRNTEAFF.

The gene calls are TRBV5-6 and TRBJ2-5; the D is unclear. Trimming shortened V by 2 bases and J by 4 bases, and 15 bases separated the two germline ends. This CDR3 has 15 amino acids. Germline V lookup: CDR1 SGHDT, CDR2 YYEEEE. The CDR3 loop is CASSLKAQLIETQYF. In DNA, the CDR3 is TGTGCCAGCAGCTTAAAGGCACAGTTAATAGAGACCCAGTACTTC.

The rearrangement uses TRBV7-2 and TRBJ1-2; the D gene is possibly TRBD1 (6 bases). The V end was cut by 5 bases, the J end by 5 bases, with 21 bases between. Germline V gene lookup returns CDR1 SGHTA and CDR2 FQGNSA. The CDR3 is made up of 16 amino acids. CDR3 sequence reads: CASSLQTGKLGYGYTF. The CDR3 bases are TGTGCCAGCAGCCTACAAACAGGGAAGCTGGGGTATGGCTACACCTTC.

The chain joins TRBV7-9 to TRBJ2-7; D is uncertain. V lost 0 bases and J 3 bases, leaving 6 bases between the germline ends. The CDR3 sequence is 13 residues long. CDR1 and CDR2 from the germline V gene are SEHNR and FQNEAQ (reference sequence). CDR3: CASSLASYYEQYF. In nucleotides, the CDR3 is TGTGCCAGCAGCTTAGCCTCCTACTACGAGCAGTACTTC.

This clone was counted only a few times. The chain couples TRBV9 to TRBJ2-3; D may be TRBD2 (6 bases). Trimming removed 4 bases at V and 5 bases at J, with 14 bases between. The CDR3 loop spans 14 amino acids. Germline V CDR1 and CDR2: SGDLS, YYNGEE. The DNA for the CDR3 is TGTGCCAGCAGCCCTCGAGCGGGCGGAGATACGCAGTATTTT. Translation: CASSPRAGGDTQYF.

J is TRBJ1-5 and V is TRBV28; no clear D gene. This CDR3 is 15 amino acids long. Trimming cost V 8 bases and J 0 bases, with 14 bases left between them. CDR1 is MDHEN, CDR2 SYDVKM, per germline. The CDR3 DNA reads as TGTGCCAGCCGCTTCGCCGGTTATAGCAATCAGCCCCAGCATTTT. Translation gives CASRFAGYSNQPQHF.

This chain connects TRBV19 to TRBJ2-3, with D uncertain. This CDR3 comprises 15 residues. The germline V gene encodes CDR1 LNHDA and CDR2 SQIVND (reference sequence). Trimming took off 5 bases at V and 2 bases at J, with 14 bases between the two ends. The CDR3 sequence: CASSGAHDSTDTQYF. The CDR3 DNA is TGTGCCAGTAGTGGAGCGCACGATTCCACAGATACGCAGTATTTT.

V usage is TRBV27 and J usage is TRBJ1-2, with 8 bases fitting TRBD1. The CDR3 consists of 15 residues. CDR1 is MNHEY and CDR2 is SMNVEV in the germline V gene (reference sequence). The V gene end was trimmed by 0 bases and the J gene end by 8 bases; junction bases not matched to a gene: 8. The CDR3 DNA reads TGTGCCAGCAGTTTATCGATTCCAGGGGGCTCAGGCTACACCTTC. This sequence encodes CASSLSIPGGSGYTF.

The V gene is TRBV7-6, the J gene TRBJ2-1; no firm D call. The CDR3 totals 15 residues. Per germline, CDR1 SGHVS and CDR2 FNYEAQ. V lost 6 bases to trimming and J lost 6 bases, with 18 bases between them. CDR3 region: CASRLELGSSNEQFF. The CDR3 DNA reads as TGTGCCAGCAGGCTAGAGCTCGGAAGCAGCAATGAGCAGTTCTTC.

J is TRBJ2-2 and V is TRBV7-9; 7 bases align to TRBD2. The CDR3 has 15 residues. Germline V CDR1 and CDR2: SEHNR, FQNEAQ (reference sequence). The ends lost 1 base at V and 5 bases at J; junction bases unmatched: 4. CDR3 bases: TGTGCCAGCAGCTTAGGCGCGGGAGTGACCGGGGAGCTGTTTTTT. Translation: CASSLGAGVTGELFF.

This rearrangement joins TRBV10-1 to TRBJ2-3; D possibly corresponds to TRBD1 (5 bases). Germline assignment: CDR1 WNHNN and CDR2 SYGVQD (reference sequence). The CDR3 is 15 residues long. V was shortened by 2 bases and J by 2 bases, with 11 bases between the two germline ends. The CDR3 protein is CASSELETDTDTQYF. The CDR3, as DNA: TGCGCCAGCAGTGAGCTTGAGACAGACACAGATACGCAGTATTTT.

Here the CDR3 reads CASSCGNRLQSRANVLTF. The CDR3 bases are TGTGCCAGCAGTTGCGGCAATCGGCTACAAAGTCGGGCCAACGTCCTGACTTTC. V gene TRBV27 combines with J gene TRBJ2-6, with D unresolved. The CDR3 length is 18 residues. Trimming cost V 4 bases and J 5 bases, with 21 bases left between them. Germline lookup yields CDR1 MNHEY and CDR2 SMNVEV (reference sequence).

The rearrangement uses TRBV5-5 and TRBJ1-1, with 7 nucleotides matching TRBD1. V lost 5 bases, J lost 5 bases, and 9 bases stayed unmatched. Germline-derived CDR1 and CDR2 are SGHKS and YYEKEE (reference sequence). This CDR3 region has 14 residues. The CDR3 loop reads CASRQGNLKTEAFF. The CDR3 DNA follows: TGTGCCAGCAGACAGGGGAACTTAAAGACTGAAGCTTTCTTT.